The next 2 T cell receptor beta chains were all read from a single sample in a study of blood T cell repertoires in COVID-19. Here immunoSEQ multiplex PCR was the method, and the copy in TCRdb shows in-frame clones only, minus some. The data show 120,000 to 150,000 clones, about 87% seen once. The source material was peripheral blood. These receptor sequences come from a woman older than 75 with acute or convalescent COVID-19.

The chain uses TRBV12-3 or TRBV12-4 and TRBJ1-5; TRBD1 might be the D (5 bases). This CDR3 spans 12 amino acids. V lost 3 bases, J lost 9 bases, and 9 bases lay in between. Here the CDR3 reads CASSLSGGPQHF. The CDR3 bases are TGTGCCAGCAGTTTGTCGGGGGGGCCCCAGCATTTT.

V and J are TRBV27 and TRBJ1-3; maybe TRBD1 (5 bases). The CDR3 runs to 14 residues. The germline V gene has CDR1 MNHEY and CDR2 SMNVEV (reference sequence). Trimming took 5 bases from V and 0 from J, leaving 8 bases between them. The DNA of the CDR3 is TGTGCCAGCAGTACAGGTCCCTCTGGAAACACCATATATTTT. It yields the protein CASSTGPSGNTIYF.